A single TCR beta chain is shown here with its context. These data are taken from a study of blood T cell repertoires in COVID-19. Study as a whole: There were acute and convalescent COVID-19 samples, and they came from the United States, Italy and Spain. Sources were T cells, B-cell-depleted T cells, or PBMCs; the material itself was cDNA or gDNA.

TCRdb keeps only in-frame clones here, not all; method: immunoSEQ multiplex PCR. The repertoire holds 450,000 or so clones, about nine tenths seen once, with around 1.5% in the top ten. Per germline, CDR1 MNHEY and CDR2 SVGEGT. V shed 5 bases and J shed 0 bases, with 11 bases lying between them. The CDR3 is 15 amino acids. In Seattle, patients joined the study during active infection and were tracked longitudinally. This clonotype originated in a woman aged 40 to 50 with COVID-19, enrolled during active disease. The sequenced material came from peripheral blood. The chain uses TRBV6-2 or TRBV6-3 and TRBJ2-4; D unclear. CDR3 amino acids: CASSPQALAKNIQYF. The CDR3 DNA sequence: TGTGCCAGCAGTCCCCAGGCTCTAGCCAAAAACATTCAGTACTTC.